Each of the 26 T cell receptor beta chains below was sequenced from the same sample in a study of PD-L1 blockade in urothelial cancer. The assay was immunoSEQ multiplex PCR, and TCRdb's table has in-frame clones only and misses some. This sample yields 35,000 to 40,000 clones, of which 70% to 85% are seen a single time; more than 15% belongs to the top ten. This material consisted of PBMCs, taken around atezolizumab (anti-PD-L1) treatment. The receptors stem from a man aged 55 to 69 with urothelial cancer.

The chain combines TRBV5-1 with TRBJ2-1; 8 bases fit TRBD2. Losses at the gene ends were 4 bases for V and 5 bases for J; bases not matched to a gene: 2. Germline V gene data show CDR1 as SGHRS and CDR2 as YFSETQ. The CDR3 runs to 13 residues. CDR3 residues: CASSRGGDNEQFF. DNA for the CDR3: TGCGCCAGCAGCCGGGGGGGAGACAATGAGCAGTTCTTC.

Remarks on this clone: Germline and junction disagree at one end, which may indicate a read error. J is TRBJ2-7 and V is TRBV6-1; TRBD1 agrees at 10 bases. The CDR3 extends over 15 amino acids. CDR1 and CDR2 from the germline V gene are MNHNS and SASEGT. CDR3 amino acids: CASREAGTGAYEQYF. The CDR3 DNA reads TGTGCCAGCAGAGAAGCAGGGACAGGGGCCTACGAGCAGTACTTC.

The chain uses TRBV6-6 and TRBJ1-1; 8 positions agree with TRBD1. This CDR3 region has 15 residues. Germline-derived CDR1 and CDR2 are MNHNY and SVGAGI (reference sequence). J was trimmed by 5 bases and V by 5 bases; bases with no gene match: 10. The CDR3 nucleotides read TGTGCCAGCAGTCCGCATTCGGACAGGGAGACTGAAGCTTTCTTT. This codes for CASSPHSDRETEAFF.

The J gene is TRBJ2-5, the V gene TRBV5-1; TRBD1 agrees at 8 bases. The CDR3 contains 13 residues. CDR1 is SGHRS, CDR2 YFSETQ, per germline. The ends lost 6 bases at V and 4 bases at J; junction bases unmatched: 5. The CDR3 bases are TGCGCCAGCACCGAACAGGGGGGAGAGACCCAGTACTTC. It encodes CASTEQGGETQYF. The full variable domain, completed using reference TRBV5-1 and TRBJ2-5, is KAGVTQTPRYLIKTRGQQVTLSCSPISGHRSVSWYQQTPGQGLQFLFEYFSETQRNKGNFPGRFSGRQFSNSRSEMNVSTLELGDSALYLCASTEQGGETQYFGPGTRLLVL.

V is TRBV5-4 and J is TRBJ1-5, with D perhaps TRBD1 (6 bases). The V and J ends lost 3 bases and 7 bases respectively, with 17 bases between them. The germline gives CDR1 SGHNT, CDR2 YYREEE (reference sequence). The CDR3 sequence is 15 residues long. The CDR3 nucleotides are TGTGCCAGCAGCTCCGGGCCAGGGGAAGGACAGCCCCAGCATTTT. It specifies CASSSGPGEGQPQHF.

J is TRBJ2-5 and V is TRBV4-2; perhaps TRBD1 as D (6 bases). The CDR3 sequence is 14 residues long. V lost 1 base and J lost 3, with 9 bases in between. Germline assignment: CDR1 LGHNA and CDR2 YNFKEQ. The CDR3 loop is CASSQANREETQYF. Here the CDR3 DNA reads TGTGCCAGCAGCCAAGCCAACAGGGAAGAGACCCAGTACTTC.

The CDR3 DNA sequence: TGCAGCGCCGGGGATCGGGGATCAGAGACCCAGTACTTC. It translates to CSAGDRGSETQYF. This chain joins TRBV29-1 and TRBJ2-5; TRBD2 might be the D (5 bases). This CDR3 has 13 residues. CDR1 is SQVTM, CDR2 ANQGSEA, per germline. Trimming left V 7 bases short and J 4 bases short, with 16 bases between. Variable domain in full (rest from reference TRBV29-1 and TRBJ2-5): SAVISQKPSRDICQRGTSLTIQCQVDSQVTMMFWYRQQPGQSLTLIATANQGSEATYESGFVIDKFPISRPNLTFSTLTVSNMSPEDSSIYLCSAGDRGSETQYFGPGTRLLVL.

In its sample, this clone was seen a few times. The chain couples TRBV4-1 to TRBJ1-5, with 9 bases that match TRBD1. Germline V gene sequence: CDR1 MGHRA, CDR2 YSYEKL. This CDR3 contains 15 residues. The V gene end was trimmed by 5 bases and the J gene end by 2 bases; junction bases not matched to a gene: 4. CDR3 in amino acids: CASSTGGIGNQPQHF. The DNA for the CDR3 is TGCGCCAGCAGCACAGGGGGCATTGGCAATCAGCCCCAGCATTTT.

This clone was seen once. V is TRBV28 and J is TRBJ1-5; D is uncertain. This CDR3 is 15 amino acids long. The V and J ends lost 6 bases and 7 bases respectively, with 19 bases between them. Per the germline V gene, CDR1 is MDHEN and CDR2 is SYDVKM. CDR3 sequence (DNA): TGTGCCAGCAGCCGAGGTGGGTCTTCTGAGCAGCCCCAGCATTTT. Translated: CASSRGGSSEQPQHF.

The CDR3 nucleotides are TGTGCCTGGAGTCTAGCAGGGAGGACAAACACCATATATTTT. This encodes CAWSLAGRTNTIYF. This rearrangement joins TRBV30 to TRBJ1-3; D might be TRBD1 (5 bases). With 2 bases removed from V and 6 bases from J, the gap between germline ends came to 14 bases. Germline CDR1 is GTSNPN and CDR2 is SVGIG (reference sequence). The CDR3 consists of 14 residues.

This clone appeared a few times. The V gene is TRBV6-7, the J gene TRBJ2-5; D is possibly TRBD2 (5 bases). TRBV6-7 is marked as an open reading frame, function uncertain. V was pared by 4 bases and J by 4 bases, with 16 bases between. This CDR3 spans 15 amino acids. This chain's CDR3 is CASSSEAGAGETQYF. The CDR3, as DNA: TGTGCCAGCAGTTCCGAGGCGGGTGCGGGAGAGACCCAGTACTTC.

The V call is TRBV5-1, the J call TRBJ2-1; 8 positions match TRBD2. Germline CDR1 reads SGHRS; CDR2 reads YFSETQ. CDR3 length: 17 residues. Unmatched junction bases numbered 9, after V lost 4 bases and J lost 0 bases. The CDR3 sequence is CASSPGEAGASYNEQFF. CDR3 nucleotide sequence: TGCGCCAGCAGCCCCGGCGAAGCGGGGGCCTCCTACAATGAGCAGTTCTTC.

The CDR3: CATSRRLGSEETQYF. The DNA of the CDR3 is TGTGCCACCAGCAGAAGACTAGGGTCTGAAGAGACCCAGTACTTC. The J gene is TRBJ2-5, the V gene TRBV15, with D perhaps matching TRBD2 (6 bases). In germline, CDR1 is LNHNV, CDR2 YYDKDF (reference sequence). Trimming removed 2 bases at V and 3 bases at J, with 13 bases between. The CDR3 is 15 amino acids.

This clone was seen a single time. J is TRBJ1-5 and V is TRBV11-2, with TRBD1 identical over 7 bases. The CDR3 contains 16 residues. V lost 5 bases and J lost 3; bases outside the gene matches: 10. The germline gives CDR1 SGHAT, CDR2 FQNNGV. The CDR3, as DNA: TGTGCCAGCAGCGACACAGGGGCCCGAGTCAATCAGCCCCAGCATTTT. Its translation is CASSDTGARVNQPQHF.

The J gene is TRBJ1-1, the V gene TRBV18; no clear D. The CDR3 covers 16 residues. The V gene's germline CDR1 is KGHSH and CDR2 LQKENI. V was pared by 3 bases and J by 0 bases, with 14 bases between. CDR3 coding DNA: TGTGCCAGCTCACCCCGGGCCGCGGGCATGAACACTGAAGCTTTCTTT. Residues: CASSPRAAGMNTEAFF.

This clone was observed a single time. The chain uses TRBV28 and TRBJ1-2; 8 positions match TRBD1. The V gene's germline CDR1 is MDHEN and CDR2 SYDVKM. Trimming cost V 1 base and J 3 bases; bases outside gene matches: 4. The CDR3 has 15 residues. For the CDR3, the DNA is TGTGCCAGCAGTTTATTCGGACAGGGCCACTATGGCTACACCTTC. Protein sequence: CASSLFGQGHYGYTF.

The CDR3 loop is CASSHLGQLNEQFF. The CDR3 DNA reads TGTGCCAGCAGCCATCTAGGACAGCTCAATGAGCAGTTCTTC. This rearrangement joins TRBV14 to TRBJ2-1, with D perhaps matching TRBD1 (6 bases). This CDR3 region has 14 residues. Germline V gene sequence: CDR1 SGHDN, CDR2 FVKESK. With 3 bases removed from V and 6 bases from J, the gap between germline ends came to 12 bases.

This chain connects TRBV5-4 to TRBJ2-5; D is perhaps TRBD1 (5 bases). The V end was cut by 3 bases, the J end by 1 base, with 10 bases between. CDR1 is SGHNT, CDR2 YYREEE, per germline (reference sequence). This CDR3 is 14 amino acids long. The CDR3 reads CASSSTGPQETQYF. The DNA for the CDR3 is TGTGCCAGCAGCTCCACAGGACCCCAAGAGACCCAGTACTTC.

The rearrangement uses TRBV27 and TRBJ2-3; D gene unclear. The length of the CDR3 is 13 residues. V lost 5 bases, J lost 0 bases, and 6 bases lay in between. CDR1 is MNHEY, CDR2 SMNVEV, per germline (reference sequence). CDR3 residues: CASSTGSTDTQYF. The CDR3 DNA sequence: TGTGCCAGCAGTACGGGTAGCACAGATACGCAGTATTTT.

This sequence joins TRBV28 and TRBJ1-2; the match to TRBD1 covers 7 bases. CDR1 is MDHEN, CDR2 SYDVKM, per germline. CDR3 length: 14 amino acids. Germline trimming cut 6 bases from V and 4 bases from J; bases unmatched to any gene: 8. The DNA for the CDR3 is TGTGCCAGCAGGGAAGGGCAGGGGGTCTATGGCTACACCTTC. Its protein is CASREGQGVYGYTF.

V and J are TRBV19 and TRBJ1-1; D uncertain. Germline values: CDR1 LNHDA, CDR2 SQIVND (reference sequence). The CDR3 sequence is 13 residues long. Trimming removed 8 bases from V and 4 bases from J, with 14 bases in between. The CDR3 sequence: CASSGLMATEAFF. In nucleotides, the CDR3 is TGTGCCAGTTCCGGGTTGATGGCCACTGAAGCTTTCTTT.

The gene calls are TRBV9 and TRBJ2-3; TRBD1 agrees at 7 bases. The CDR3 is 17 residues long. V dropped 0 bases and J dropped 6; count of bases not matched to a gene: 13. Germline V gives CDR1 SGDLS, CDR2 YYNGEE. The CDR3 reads CASSVDYLTGDSDTQYF. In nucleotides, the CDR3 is TGTGCCAGCAGCGTAGATTACCTAACAGGGGACAGCGATACGCAGTATTTT.

CDR3 sequence: CASSLEGIISSQPQHF. Here the CDR3 DNA reads TGTGCCAGCAGTTTAGAGGGAATCATATCGAGTCAGCCCCAGCATTTT. This chain uses TRBV28 with TRBJ1-5; D remains ambiguous. CDR1 MDHEN and CDR2 SYDVKM come from the germline V gene. This CDR3 has 16 residues. Trimming took 2 bases from V and 6 from J, leaving 17 bases between them.

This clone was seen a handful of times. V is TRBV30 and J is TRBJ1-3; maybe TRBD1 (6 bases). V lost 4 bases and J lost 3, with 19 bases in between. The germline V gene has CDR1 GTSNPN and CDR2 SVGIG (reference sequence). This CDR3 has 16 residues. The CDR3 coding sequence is TGTGCCTGGACTATTCGTGGGGGCGCGGGTGGAAACACCATATATTTT. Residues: CAWTIRGGAGGNTIYF.

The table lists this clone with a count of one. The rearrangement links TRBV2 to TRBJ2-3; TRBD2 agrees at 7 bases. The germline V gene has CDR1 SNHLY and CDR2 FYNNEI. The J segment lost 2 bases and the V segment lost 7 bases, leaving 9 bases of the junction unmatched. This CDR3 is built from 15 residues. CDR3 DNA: TGTGCCAGCAACCCCGGGACTACCCCCACAGATACGCAGTATTTT. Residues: CASNPGTTPTDTQYF.

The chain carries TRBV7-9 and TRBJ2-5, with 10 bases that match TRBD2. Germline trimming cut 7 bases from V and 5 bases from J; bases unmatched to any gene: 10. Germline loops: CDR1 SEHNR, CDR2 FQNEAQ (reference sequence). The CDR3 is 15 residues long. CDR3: CASIVSGLAEETQYF. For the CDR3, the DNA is TGTGCCAGCATTGTGTCAGGACTAGCGGAGGAGACCCAGTACTTC.